The 27 T cell receptor beta chains below all came from one sample that was sequenced in a study of shared clonotypes between healthy human individuals. Clones were sequenced by immunoSEQ multiplex PCR, and TCRdb holds only the in-frame ones, with some missing. The top ten hold approximately 0.38% of the sample, which has 1.4 million or so clones, around 98.5% seen once. Input material: naive CD4+ T cells sorted from blood. Subset given: CD45RA+ positively selected. The receptor source for this set is a man in his thirties or forties in good health.

The V and J genes are TRBV19 and TRBJ2-3; TRBD2 might be the D (6 bases). Germline V gene data show CDR1 as LNHDA and CDR2 as SQIVND (reference sequence). This CDR3 region has 15 residues. V dropped 7 bases and J dropped 0 bases, with 14 bases sitting between them. CDR3 region: CASTPFGSSTDTQYF. CDR3 DNA: TGTGCCAGTACCCCTTTCGGGAGTAGCACAGATACGCAGTATTTT. Supplemented by reference TRBV19 and TRBJ2-3, the full variable domain reads DGGITQSPKYLFRKEGQNVTLSCEQNLNHDAMYWYRQDPGQGLRLIYYSQIVNDFQKGDIAEGYSVSREKKESFPLTVTSAQKNPTAFYLCASTPFGSSTDTQYFGPGTRLTVL.

The chain recombines TRBV5-4 with TRBJ2-5, with a possible D match to TRBD1 (5 bases). Trimming pared 4 bases from V and 5 bases from J, leaving 12 bases between. This CDR3 is built from 13 residues. Looked up from germline, CDR1 is SGHNT and CDR2 is YYREEE (reference sequence). Here the CDR3 reads CASSVTVTETQYF. DNA for the CDR3: TGTGCCAGCAGCGTGACAGTTACGGAGACCCAGTACTTC.

The rearrangement links TRBV10-2 to TRBJ2-1; TRBD2 aligns across 7 bases. The V and J ends lost 7 bases and 6 bases, in that order; junction bases with no gene match: 3. CDR1 and CDR2 (germline): WSHSY, SAAADI. The CDR3 has 12 residues. The CDR3 loop is CASKRDGNEQFF. In DNA, the CDR3 is TGCGCCAGCAAGCGGGATGGCAATGAGCAGTTCTTC.

The table lists this clone with a count of one. In nucleotides, the CDR3 is TGTGCCAGCAGCTCTAAAGCGGGGTTCCAGGAGACCCAGTACTTC. This translates into CASSSKAGFQETQYF. The chain combines TRBV5-4 with TRBJ2-5, with TRBD2 matching 7 bases. Germline lookup yields CDR1 SGHNT and CDR2 YYREEE (reference sequence). This CDR3 is built from 15 residues. V was clipped by 3 bases and J by 5 bases; unmatched bases: 10. The full variable domain, completed using reference TRBV5-4 and TRBJ2-5, is ETGVTQSPTHLIKTRGQQVTLRCSSQSGHNTVSWYQQALGQGPQFIFQYYREEENGRGNFPPRFSGLQFPNYSSELNVNALELDDSALYLCASSSKAGFQETQYFGPGTRLLVL.

The CDR3 coding sequence is TGTGCCATCGGGGCAAACGAGCCCCAGCATTTT. Its translation: CAIGANEPQHF. This chain joins TRBV10-3 and TRBJ1-5, with D perhaps TRBD1 (5 bases). From germline, CDR1 is ENHRY and CDR2 SYGVKD. The V end was cut by 8 bases, the J end by 8 bases, with 10 bases between. This CDR3 has 11 residues.

This chain links TRBV7-8 with TRBJ2-7; D possibly corresponds to TRBD2 (6 bases). The length of the CDR3 is 16 residues. Germline V lookup: CDR1 SGHVS, CDR2 FQNEAQ. With 1 base removed from V and 1 base from J, the gap between germline ends came to 14 bases. CDR3 residues: CASSLVWRGVSYEQYF. CDR3 coding DNA: TGTGCCAGCAGCTTAGTTTGGAGGGGTGTATCCTACGAGCAGTACTTC.

This clone is a singleton in its sample. V usage is TRBV5-6 and J usage is TRBJ2-1; the match to TRBD2 covers 7 bases. Trimming at V came to 1 base and at J to 6 bases, leaving 10 bases not matched to a gene. The CDR3 runs 16 residues. Germline loops: CDR1 SGHDT, CDR2 YYEEEE. Here the CDR3 reads CASSLSGGSLVNEQFF. The CDR3 bases are TGTGCCAGCAGCTTGTCCGGCGGGAGCTTGGTCAATGAGCAGTTCTTC.

This clone was observed a single time. The CDR3 nucleotides are TGTGCCAGCAGTGAATCAGGGTGGGAGAATAGCAATCAGCCCCAGCATTTT. Encoded protein: CASSESGWENSNQPQHF. The chain uses TRBV2 and TRBJ1-5; D might be TRBD1 (5 bases). The V and J ends lost 2 bases and 0 bases respectively, with 14 bases between them. The CDR3 is made up of 17 amino acids. Looked up from germline, CDR1 is SNHLY and CDR2 is FYNNEI.

The chain carries TRBV5-4 and TRBJ2-1; possible D gene TRBD1, 6 bases. Deletions cut 5 bases from V and 0 bases from J, with 9 bases between. Looked up from germline, CDR1 is SGHNT and CDR2 is YYREEE (reference sequence). The CDR3 is 14 amino acids. The CDR3 protein is CASREQGSYNEQFF. CDR3 DNA: TGTGCCAGCAGAGAACAGGGCTCCTACAATGAGCAGTTCTTC.

The chain joins TRBV7-6 to TRBJ1-3; D gene ambiguous. This CDR3 comprises 13 residues. Trimming removed 2 bases at V and 8 bases at J, with 10 bases between. Germline-derived CDR1 and CDR2 are SGHVS and FNYEAQ. The CDR3 reads CASSLLPLDTIYF. The CDR3 DNA reads as TGTGCCAGCAGCTTATTACCCCTAGACACCATATATTTT.

The chain recombines TRBV11-2 with TRBJ2-7, with D uncertain. CDR1 and CDR2 from the germline V gene are SGHAT and FQNNGV. V lost 5 bases and J 0 bases, leaving 11 bases between the germline ends. CDR3 length equals 14 residues. The CDR3 coding sequence is TGTGCCAGCAGCGAGGACCTTCACTCCTACGAGCAGTACTTC. Its protein product is CASSEDLHSYEQYF.

The chain links TRBV10-1 to TRBJ2-1; D is ambiguous. Germline CDR1 reads WNHNN; CDR2 reads SYGVQD (reference sequence). V was shortened by 4 bases and J by 6 bases, with 13 bases between the two germline ends. CDR3 size: 14 residues. This CDR3 reads CASSVGFLGNEQFF. DNA for the CDR3: TGCGCCAGCAGTGTTGGCTTTCTGGGCAATGAGCAGTTCTTC.

The J gene is TRBJ1-2, the V gene TRBV27; 7 bases agree with TRBD1. Per the germline V gene, CDR1 is MNHEY and CDR2 is SMNVEV (reference sequence). The length of the CDR3 is 16 residues. The V segment lost 3 bases and the J segment 6 bases; nucleotides outside the gene matches: 13. The CDR3 nucleotides read TGTGCCAGCAGTTTCCGATGGTCGACCGACAGGGATGGCTACACCTTC. It is translated as CASSFRWSTDRDGYTF.

This rearrangement joins TRBV7-9 to TRBJ2-7, with 10 bases identical to TRBD2. V lost 5 bases and J lost 9; bases outside the gene matches: 13. Germline-derived CDR1 and CDR2 are SEHNR and FQNEAQ (reference sequence). The CDR3 totals 15 residues. CDR3 sequence reads: CASSLTPTSGQGQYF. CDR3 nucleotide sequence: TGTGCCAGCAGCCTTACCCCGACTAGCGGGCAAGGGCAGTACTTC.

The CDR3 region is CASSLYTDTQYF. As DNA, the CDR3 is TGTGCCAGCAGCCTTTACACAGATACGCAGTATTTT. The V call is TRBV14, the J call TRBJ2-3; D is unresolved. The CDR3 length is 12 residues. Germline assignment: CDR1 SGHDN and CDR2 FVKESK. V was pared by 4 bases and J by 2 bases, with 4 bases between.

V gene TRBV2 combines with J gene TRBJ2-3; D uncertain. CDR3 length equals 11 residues. The germline CDR1 and CDR2 sequences are SNHLY and FYNNEI. Trimming removed 5 bases at V and 5 bases at J, with 5 bases between. The CDR3 DNA follows: TGTGCCAGCAGTCCTCAAGATACGCAGTATTTT. Its protein product is CASSPQDTQYF.

This clone was recorded a few times. V gene TRBV10-1 combines with J gene TRBJ2-1; D gene ambiguous. The ends were cut back, 3 bases at V and 4 bases at J, with 4 bases in the middle. This CDR3 spans 12 amino acids. Germline lookup yields CDR1 WNHNN and CDR2 SYGVQD (reference sequence). CDR3 in DNA: TGCGCCAGCAGTGACAGGTACAATGAGCAGTTCTTC. Protein product: CASSDRYNEQFF.

In nucleotides, the CDR3 is TGTGCCAGCAGCGTGGACCTCGGCGGGGAGCTGTTTTTT. Residues: CASSVDLGGELFF. The chain employs TRBV9 and TRBJ2-2, with unresolved D. Trimming left V 2 bases short and J 7 bases short, with 9 bases between. The CDR3 has 13 amino acids. Germline loops: CDR1 SGDLS, CDR2 YYNGEE.

V and J are TRBV6-5 and TRBJ1-1, with D perhaps matching TRBD1 (5 bases). Germline CDR1 is MNHEY and CDR2 is SVGAGI. Trimming removed 8 bases at V and 3 bases at J, with 19 bases between. This CDR3 has 15 amino acids. CDR3 region: CASAGAGADDTEAFF. CDR3 in DNA: TGTGCCAGCGCCGGAGCCGGGGCGGACGACACTGAAGCTTTCTTT.

V usage is TRBV4-2 and J usage is TRBJ2-1; D is undetermined. This CDR3 is 16 amino acids long. The ends were cut back, 0 bases at V and 9 bases at J, with 18 bases in the middle. Germline V gives CDR1 LGHNA, CDR2 YNFKEQ. CDR3 DNA sequence: TGTGCCAGCAGCCAAGATCGGATAGGGTCCCTGAGTGAGCAGTTCTTC. This sequence encodes CASSQDRIGSLSEQFF.

The chain employs TRBV5-4 and TRBJ2-7, with 8 bases matching TRBD1. Trimming cost V 4 bases and J 7 bases; bases outside gene matches: 13. CDR1 SGHNT and CDR2 YYREEE come from the germline V gene (reference sequence). CDR3 length: 15 amino acids. CDR3 DNA sequence: TGTGCCAGCAGCAGGGACAGGAACAATGGGGGGGAGCAGTACTTC. Its translation is CASSRDRNNGGEQYF. The full variable domain, in which reference TRBV5-4 and TRBJ2-7 provide the parts outside the CDR3, is ETGVTQSPTHLIKTRGQQVTLRCSSQSGHNTVSWYQQALGQGPQFIFQYYREEENGRGNFPPRFSGLQFPNYSSELNVNALELDDSALYLCASSRDRNNGGEQYFGPGTRLTVT.

The gene calls are TRBV4-2 and TRBJ2-7; D is ambiguous. The V gene lost 0 bases and the J gene lost 3 bases, with 6 bases spanning the gap. Germline V gene data show CDR1 as LGHNA and CDR2 as YNFKEQ. The length of the CDR3 is 13 residues. The CDR3 sequence is CASSQEKGYEQYF. The CDR3 bases are TGTGCCAGCAGCCAAGAGAAAGGCTACGAGCAGTACTTC.

The V gene is TRBV19, the J gene TRBJ2-1; D gene unclear. V shed 5 bases and J shed 7 bases, with 12 bases lying between them. CDR3 length equals 13 residues. In germline, CDR1 is LNHDA, CDR2 SQIVND (reference sequence). The chain's CDR3 is CASSPLLGNEQFF. The CDR3 DNA is TGTGCCAGTAGTCCCCTGTTGGGAAATGAGCAGTTCTTC.

On this clone: Other nucleotide sequences from this sample produce the same CDR3. The chain combines TRBV28 with TRBJ2-1; D not resolved. V dropped 2 bases and J dropped 6 bases, with 2 bases sitting between them. Germline lookup yields CDR1 MDHEN and CDR2 SYDVKM. The CDR3 has 11 amino acids. CDR3 sequence reads: CASSLSNEQFF. As DNA, the CDR3 is TGTGCCAGCAGTTTAAGCAATGAGCAGTTCTTC.

The chain joins TRBV5-4 to TRBJ2-3, with unresolved D. Trimming removed 2 bases from V and 1 base from J, with 8 bases in between. Germline loops: CDR1 SGHNT, CDR2 YYREEE (reference sequence). The CDR3 has 14 residues. CDR3 nucleotide sequence: TGTGCCAGCAGCTTTACGGGCGGCACAGATACGCAGTATTTT. It yields the protein CASSFTGGTDTQYF.

The gene calls are TRBV27 and TRBJ2-7; weak D call: TRBD2 (5 bases). The germline V gene has CDR1 MNHEY and CDR2 SMNVEV (reference sequence). This CDR3 has 13 amino acids. Trimming shortened V by 8 bases and J by 3 bases, and 14 bases separated the two germline ends. CDR3 region: CASAPREDYEQYF. The CDR3 DNA sequence: TGTGCCAGCGCGCCCCGGGAAGACTACGAGCAGTACTTC.

The chain is built from TRBV19 and TRBJ2-7; tentatively, D is TRBD1 or TRBD2 (5 bases each). Germline assignment: CDR1 LNHDA and CDR2 SQIVND (reference sequence). Trimming stripped 7 bases from V and 2 bases from J, with 12 bases between. The CDR3 runs to 13 residues. This CDR3 reads CASKGDSPYEQYF. The CDR3, as DNA: TGTGCCAGTAAGGGAGACAGTCCCTACGAGCAGTACTTC.